Below, 12 T cell receptor beta chains from the same sample are listed, as sequenced in a study of shared T cell receptors in the human thymus. Generated by immunoSEQ multiplex PCR, the TCRdb table keeps only in-frame clones and is missing some. The sample shows hundreds of thousands of clones, around 87% of them seen only once. This same sample was also part of a study on human thymus T cells.

The sample comprised thymocytes. The receptors come from a boy under two years old with a congenital heart defect.

The chain has TRBV21-1 and TRBJ1-2; the D segment call TRBD1 is taken from the table without a DNA check. TRBV21-1 is given as a pseudogene. There are 15 residues in the CDR3. The CDR3 is CASSWGDRDVYGYTF. For the CDR3, the DNA is TGTGCCAGCAGCTGGGGGGACAGGGACGTCTATGGCTACACCTTC.

J is TRBJ2-1 and V is TRBV11-2; D perhaps matches TRBD2 (6 bases). Trimming removed 0 bases at V and 5 bases at J, with 11 bases between. Germline CDR1 reads SGHAT; CDR2 reads FQNNGV. The CDR3 runs to 15 residues. The CDR3 is CASSLELAVHNEQFF. In DNA form, the CDR3 reads TGTGCCAGCAGCTTAGAGTTAGCGGTCCACAATGAGCAGTTCTTC.

The chain carries TRBV2 and TRBJ1-2; 7 nucleotides agree with TRBD1. The length of the CDR3 is 16 residues. The V gene's germline CDR1 is SNHLY and CDR2 FYNNEI. The V and J ends lost 6 bases and 5 bases, in that order; junction bases with no gene match: 15. The CDR3 DNA follows: TGTGCCAGCAGCCGCACAGGGGTTGAGATAATTTATGGCTACACCTTC. Translation gives CASSRTGVEIIYGYTF.

The CDR3 DNA follows: TGTGCCAGCAGCTTAGTGGGCGGGAGGGCCTTACAGTTCTTC. As protein: CASSLVGGRALQFF. The genes are TRBV7-9 and TRBJ2-1; 9 nucleotides match TRBD2. CDR3 length: 14 amino acids. CDR1 is SEHNR, CDR2 FQNEAQ, per germline (reference sequence). V shed 1 base and J 13 bases; nucleotides not matched to a gene: 8.

The chain has TRBV5-4 and TRBJ1-1, with unresolved D. Trimming took off 3 bases at V and 12 bases at J, with 24 bases between the two ends. This CDR3 region has 15 residues. Germline assignment: CDR1 SGHNT and CDR2 YYREEE (reference sequence). CDR3 residues: CASSSATVRGLKTFF. The DNA of the CDR3 is TGTGCCAGCAGCTCCGCCACCGTTCGAGGACTGAAAACTTTCTTT.

This clone was found once. The chain recombines TRBV4-3 with TRBJ2-3; no clear D gene. Trimming pared 0 bases from V and 4 bases from J, leaving 14 bases between. Germline CDR1 reads LGHNA; CDR2 reads YSLEER. CDR3 size: 16 residues. The CDR3 nucleotides read TGCGCCAGCAGCCAAGATTGGCCAGTATCCCCAGATACGCAGTATTTT. This encodes CASSQDWPVSPDTQYF.

The chain recombines TRBV10-3 with TRBJ1-1, with TRBD1 matching 8 bases. Germline V lookup: CDR1 ENHRY, CDR2 SYGVKD. The CDR3 length is 14 residues. J lost 3 bases, V lost 6 bases, and 6 bases had no gene match. CDR3 DNA sequence: TGTGCCATCAGGAGACAGGGGCTGTACACTGAAGCTTTCTTT. It translates to CAIRRQGLYTEAFF.

V usage is TRBV7-8 and J usage is TRBJ1-2; possible D gene TRBD1, 5 bases. Trimming pared 4 bases from V and 9 bases from J, leaving 18 bases between. Per germline, CDR1 SGHVS and CDR2 FQNEAQ. The CDR3 is made up of 14 amino acids. The chain's CDR3 is CASSSLGVPLSYTF. DNA of the CDR3: TGTGCCAGCAGCTCCTTAGGGGTACCCCTGAGCTACACCTTC.

V and J are TRBV4-3 and TRBJ2-5; 7 nucleotides align to TRBD1. With the DNA end fitting TRBJ2-7 better, the J assignment may be wrong. The CDR3 has 16 amino acids. Germline assignment: CDR1 LGHNA and CDR2 YSLEER. As DNA, the CDR3 is TGCGCCAGCAGCCAAGCGAGACAGGGTTTCTGGGACGAGCAGTACTTC. It is translated as CASSQARQGFWDEQYF.

The chain uses TRBV28 and TRBJ2-2; D gene unclear. The germline V gene has CDR1 MDHEN and CDR2 SYDVKM. V lost 5 bases and J lost 6, with 13 bases in between. The CDR3 loop spans 14 amino acids. The CDR3 DNA sequence: TGTGCCAGCAGTCTAACCGACTTACCCGGGGAGCTGTTTTTT. Translated, it gives CASSLTDLPGELFF.

The chain combines TRBV29-1 with TRBJ2-5, with 10 bases that match TRBD1. The CDR3 consists of 15 residues. Unmatched junction bases numbered 12, after V lost 7 bases and J lost 4 bases. CDR1 is SQVTM and CDR2 is ANQGSEA in the germline V gene. The CDR3 is CSANARQGARETQYF. The CDR3 region has the DNA TGCAGCGCTAACGCTAGACAGGGGGCAAGAGAGACCCAGTACTTC.

CDR3 bases: TGTGCCAGCAGCTTAAAGGGGAAGGGCTCCTACAATGAGCAGTTCTTC. Its protein product is CASSLKGKGSYNEQFF. The rearrangement links TRBV11-2 to TRBJ2-1; TRBD1 is a possible D gene (5 bases). With 2 bases removed from V and 0 bases from J, the gap between germline ends came to 11 bases. The CDR3 runs 16 residues. CDR1 is SGHAT, CDR2 FQNNGV, per germline.